The present entry profiles one TCR beta chain with its context. The antigen remains unidentified. The treatment here: 15 Gy SBRT to primary tumor, nephrectomy 4 weeks later. Nephrectomy followed 15 Gy stereotactic body radiation by 4 weeks. Generated by immunoSEQ multiplex PCR, the TCRdb table keeps only in-frame clones and is missing some. The data hold under 20,000 clones, with 50% to 65% observed a single time. Trimming stripped 0 bases from V and 5 bases from J, with 16 bases between. CDR1 SGDLS and CDR2 YYNGEE come from the germline V gene. The CDR3 has 16 amino acids. The record originates from a study of radiation and T cells in renal cell carcinoma. Study results and caveats: Top 100 clonotypes averaged about 54% in irradiated versus about 43% in nephrectomy-only tumors.

The chain carries TRBV9 and TRBJ2-3, with D tentatively TRBD2 (5 bases). The TCR originated in a woman between 65 and 79 years old with renal cell carcinoma. The sequenced sample was tumor tissue, obtained from a patient whose treatment included radiotherapy and nephrectomy. CDR3 in amino acids: CASSVGGIGRGDTQYF. The CDR3 DNA reads TGTGCCAGCAGCGTAGGAGGCATAGGCCGGGGAGATACGCAGTATTTT.